The rows below give T cell receptor beta chains drawn from one sample of a study of cytomegalovirus exposure and HLA in healthy donors. TCRdb's copy holds only in-frame clones and misses some; the assay was immunoSEQ multiplex PCR. The profile covers around 130,000 clones, with about 80% appearing a single time and around 1.5% taken by the ten largest. The sample was PBMCs. Receptors were obtained from a woman younger than 30 in good health and CMV-seronegative. Each CDR3 is given with its conserved first and last residue. The D gene is left open where the match is weak. Some rows have no size entry. The others give once, few or many, or a class for an expanded clone.

clone size: .; D gene: .; J gene: TRBJ2-2; V gene: TRBV30; CDR3 DNA: TGTGCCTGCCTGAGGGGGGGGCTTATCGGGGAGCTGTTTTTT; CDR3 protein: CACLRGGLIGELFF
clone size: few; D gene: .; J gene: TRBJ1-2; V gene: TRBV15; CDR3 DNA: TGTGCCACCAGCACCCAACGAGGGAGTAACTATGGCTACACCTTC; CDR3 protein: CATSTQRGSNYGYTF
clone size: few; D gene: TRBD2; J gene: TRBJ2-1; V gene: TRBV9; CDR3 DNA: TGTGCCAGCAGCGTAGGACTAGCCCTCTACAATGAGCAGTTCTTC; CDR3 protein: CASSVGLALYNEQFF
clone size: .; D gene: TRBD1; J gene: TRBJ1-5; V gene: TRBV15; CDR3 DNA: TGTGCCACCAGCAGAGTCGGACAGGGTCGGTCTCCCCAGCATTTT; CDR3 protein: CATSRVGQGRSPQHF
clone size: .; D gene: TRBD2; J gene: TRBJ2-7; V gene: TRBV18; CDR3 DNA: TGTGCCAGCTCGATCTACCCGGGAGGGGGGGAAGAGCAGTACTTC; CDR3 protein: CASSIYPGGGEEQYF
clone size: .; D gene: TRBD2; J gene: TRBJ2-1; V gene: TRBV28; CDR3 DNA: TGTGCCAGCAGTTCAAGCGGGGCCAGCTCCTACAATGAGCAGTTCTTC; CDR3 protein: CASSSSGASSYNEQFF
clone size: .; D gene: TRBD1; J gene: TRBJ2-3; V gene: TRBV6-5; CDR3 DNA: TGTGCCAGCAGTGCCGGGACAGGGAGGAATACGCAGTATTTT; CDR3 protein: CASSAGTGRNTQYF
clone size: .; D gene: TRBD1; J gene: TRBJ2-1; V gene: TRBV5-6; CDR3 DNA: TGTGCCAGCAGCTTCTACTGGGACAGCTCCTACAATGAGCAGTTCTTC; CDR3 protein: CASSFYWDSSYNEQFF
clone size: .; D gene: .; J gene: TRBJ2-1; V gene: TRBV27; CDR3 DNA: TGTGCCAGCAGTTTCAACGGCGGGACCCGGAGTGAGCAGTTCTTC; CDR3 protein: CASSFNGGTRSEQFF
clone size: .; D gene: TRBD1; J gene: TRBJ2-3; V gene: TRBV5-4; CDR3 DNA: TGTGCCAGCCACAGGGGGCTCGGCACAGATACGCAGTATTTT; CDR3 protein: CASHRGLGTDTQYF
clone size: .; D gene: .; J gene: TRBJ1-4; V gene: TRBV7-6; CDR3 DNA: TGTGCCAGCAGCTTAGCGCCACAGGGTGATGAAAAACTGTTTTTT; CDR3 protein: CASSLAPQGDEKLFF
clone size: .; D gene: TRBD1; J gene: TRBJ1-1; V gene: TRBV4-2; CDR3 DNA: TGTGCCAGCAGCCACAGGGGGCCCCCAATGAAGGATTTCACTGAAGCTTTCTTT; CDR3 protein: CASSHRGPPMKDFTEAFF
clone size: .; D gene: .; J gene: TRBJ2-7; V gene: TRBV4-3; CDR3 DNA: TGCGCCAGCAGCCTATACTTGCAGGGTAGCAACGAGCAGTACTTC; CDR3 protein: CASSLYLQGSNEQYF
clone size: once; D gene: TRBD2; J gene: TRBJ2-2; V gene: TRBV7-9; CDR3 DNA: TGTTCCAGCAGCTCTAGCGGGAGTGGATCCGGGGAGCTGTTTTTT; CDR3 protein: CSSSSSGSGSGELFF
clone size: .; D gene: TRBD1; J gene: TRBJ2-7; V gene: TRBV5-6; CDR3 DNA: TGTGCCAGCAGCTTGGAGTCAGGGGGTGAGCAGTACTTC; CDR3 protein: CASSLESGGEQYF
clone size: .; D gene: TRBD1; J gene: TRBJ1-1; V gene: TRBV7-9; CDR3 DNA: TGTGCCAGCAGCGTAACAGGGGAGGTTCGGGGCACTGAAGCTTTCTTT; CDR3 protein: CASSVTGEVRGTEAFF
clone size: few; D gene: .; J gene: TRBJ1-6; V gene: TRBV4-3; CDR3 DNA: TGCGCCAGCAGCCAGGCAAAGGAGGGATCACCCCTCCACTTT; CDR3 protein: CASSQAKEGSPLHF
clone size: .; D gene: .; J gene: TRBJ2-7; V gene: TRBV27; CDR3 DNA: TGTGCCAGCAGTTGGGGGGACGGAGGCTACGAGCAGTACTTC; CDR3 protein: CASSWGDGGYEQYF
clone size: .; D gene: TRBD1; J gene: TRBJ2-5; V gene: TRBV4-2; CDR3 DNA: TGTGCCAGCAGCCAAGCCAGAGGGGGCGAGACCCAGTACTTC; CDR3 protein: CASSQARGGETQYF
clone size: .; D gene: .; J gene: TRBJ2-2; V gene: TRBV9; CDR3 DNA: TGTGCCAGCAGCCCCCGGGGGAGGGGGAGTAACTCCGGGGAGCTGTTTTTT; CDR3 protein: CASSPRGRGSNSGELFF
clone size: .; D gene: .; J gene: TRBJ2-3; V gene: TRBV7-3; CDR3 DNA: TGTGCCAGCAGCCCGGGACTGAGCACAGATACGCAGTATTTT; CDR3 protein: CASSPGLSTDTQYF
clone size: .; D gene: .; J gene: TRBJ1-2; V gene: TRBV9; CDR3 DNA: TGTGCCAGCAGCCCCGATCGAGGGCAGGTCATCTATGGCTACACCTTC; CDR3 protein: CASSPDRGQVIYGYTF
clone size: few; D gene: TRBD1; J gene: TRBJ1-5; V gene: TRBV18; CDR3 DNA: TGTGCCAGCTCATCTGGACAGGGGAAGGGTCAGCCCCAGCATTTT; CDR3 protein: CASSSGQGKGQPQHF
clone size: .; D gene: TRBD2; J gene: TRBJ2-3; V gene: TRBV5-5; CDR3 DNA: TGTGCCAGCAGCCTAACTAGCGGGGTCTGGACAGATACGCAGTATTTT; CDR3 protein: CASSLTSGVWTDTQYF
clone size: .; D gene: .; J gene: TRBJ1-1; V gene: TRBV13; CDR3 DNA: TGTGCCAGCAGCTTACGACACTCGGACACTGAAGCTTTCTTT; CDR3 protein: CASSLRHSDTEAFF
clone size: .; D gene: TRBD1; J gene: TRBJ2-7; V gene: TRBV6-5; CDR3 DNA: TGTGCCAGCACTCTTGGGACAGGTGCCATCTACGAGCAGTACTTC; CDR3 protein: CASTLGTGAIYEQYF
clone size: .; D gene: .; J gene: TRBJ1-4; V gene: TRBV25-1; CDR3 DNA: TGTGCCAGCAGCATCTTCCGAGGGTCGGAAAAACTGTTTTTT; CDR3 protein: CASSIFRGSEKLFF
clone size: .; D gene: .; J gene: TRBJ1-1; V gene: TRBV7-2; CDR3 DNA: TGTGCCAGCAGCTTAATGGGTGGCGGGGGCATCACTGAAGCTTTCTTT; CDR3 protein: CASSLMGGGGITEAFF
clone size: .; D gene: TRBD2; J gene: TRBJ2-3; V gene: TRBV5-6; CDR3 DNA: TGTGCCAGCAGGCCGTTCGGGACTAGGAGTTTCACAGATACGCAGTATTTT; CDR3 protein: CASRPFGTRSFTDTQYF
clone size: few; D gene: TRBD1; J gene: TRBJ1-1; V gene: TRBV6-1; CDR3 DNA: TGTGCCAGCAGTCTAACAGGGGTGGGCGGTTCGGCTTTCTTT; CDR3 protein: CASSLTGVGGSAFF
clone size: .; D gene: TRBD2; J gene: TRBJ2-4; V gene: TRBV19; CDR3 DNA: TGTGCCAGTAGTATCCGCGGGAGTACCAAAAACATTCAGTACTTC; CDR3 protein: CASSIRGSTKNIQYF
clone size: .; D gene: .; J gene: TRBJ1-4; V gene: TRBV2; CDR3 DNA: TGTGCCAGCAGTGTAACGGGGGGAGCCCAGGAGAATAATGAAAAACTGTTTTTT; CDR3 protein: CASSVTGGAQENNEKLFF
clone size: .; D gene: .; J gene: TRBJ2-1; V gene: TRBV5-6; CDR3 DNA: TGTGCCAGCGCCCCAGGGGCTGCCTACAATGAGCAGTTCTTC; CDR3 protein: CASAPGAAYNEQFF